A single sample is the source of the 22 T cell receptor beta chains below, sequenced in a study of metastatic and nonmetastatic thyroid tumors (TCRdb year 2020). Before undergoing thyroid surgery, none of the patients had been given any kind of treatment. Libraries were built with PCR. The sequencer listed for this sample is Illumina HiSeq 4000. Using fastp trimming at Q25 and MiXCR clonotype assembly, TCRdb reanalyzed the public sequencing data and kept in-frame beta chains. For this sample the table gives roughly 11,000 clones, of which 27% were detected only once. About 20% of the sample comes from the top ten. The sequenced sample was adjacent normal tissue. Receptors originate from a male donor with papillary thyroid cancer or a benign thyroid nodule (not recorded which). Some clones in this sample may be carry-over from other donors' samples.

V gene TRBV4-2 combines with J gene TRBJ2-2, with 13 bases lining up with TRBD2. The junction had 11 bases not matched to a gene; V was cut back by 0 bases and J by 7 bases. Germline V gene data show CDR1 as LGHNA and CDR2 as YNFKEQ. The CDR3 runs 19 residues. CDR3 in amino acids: CASSQDVQTSGRQGGELFF. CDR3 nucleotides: TGTGCCAGCAGCCAAGACGTTCAGACTAGCGGGAGGCAAGGCGGGGAGCTGTTTTTT.

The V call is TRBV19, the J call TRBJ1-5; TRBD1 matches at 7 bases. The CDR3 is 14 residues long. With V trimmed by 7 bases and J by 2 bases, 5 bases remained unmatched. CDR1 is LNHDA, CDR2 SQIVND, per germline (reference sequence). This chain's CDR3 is CASKTGYGNQPQHF. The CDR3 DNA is TGTGCCAGTAAGACAGGGTATGGCAATCAGCCCCAGCATTTT.

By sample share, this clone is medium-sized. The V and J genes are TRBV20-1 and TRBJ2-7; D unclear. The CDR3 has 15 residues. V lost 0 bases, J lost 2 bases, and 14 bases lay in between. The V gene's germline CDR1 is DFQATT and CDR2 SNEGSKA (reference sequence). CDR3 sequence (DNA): TGCAGTGCTAGAGATCTGGCCATCCCTGCCTACGAGCAGTACTTC. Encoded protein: CSARDLAIPAYEQYF.

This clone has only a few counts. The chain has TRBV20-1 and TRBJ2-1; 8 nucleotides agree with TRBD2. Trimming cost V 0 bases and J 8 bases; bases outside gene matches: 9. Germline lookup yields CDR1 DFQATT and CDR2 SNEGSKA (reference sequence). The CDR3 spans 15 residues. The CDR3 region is CSARDGTSGAHEQFF. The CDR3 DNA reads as TGCAGTGCTAGAGATGGAACTAGCGGAGCCCATGAGCAGTTCTTC.

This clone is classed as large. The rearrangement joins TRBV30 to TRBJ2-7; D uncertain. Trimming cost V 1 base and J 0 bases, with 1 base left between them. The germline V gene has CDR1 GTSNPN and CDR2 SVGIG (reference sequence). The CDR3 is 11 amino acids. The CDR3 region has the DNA TGTGCCTGGAGTGACTCCTACGAGCAGTACTTC. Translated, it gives CAWSDSYEQYF.

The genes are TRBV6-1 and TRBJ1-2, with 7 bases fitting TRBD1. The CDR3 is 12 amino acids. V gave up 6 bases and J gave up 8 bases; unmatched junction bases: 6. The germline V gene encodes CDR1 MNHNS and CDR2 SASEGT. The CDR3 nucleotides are TGTGCCAGCAGCACAGGGGATCGGGGCTACACCTTC. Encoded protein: CASSTGDRGYTF.

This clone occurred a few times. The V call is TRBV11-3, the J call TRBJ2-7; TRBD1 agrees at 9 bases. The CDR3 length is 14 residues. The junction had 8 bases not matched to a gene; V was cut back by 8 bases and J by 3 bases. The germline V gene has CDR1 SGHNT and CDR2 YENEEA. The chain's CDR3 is CASSRGGQGYEQYF. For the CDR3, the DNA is TGTGCCAGCTCGAGGGGGGGACAGGGCTACGAGCAGTACTTC.

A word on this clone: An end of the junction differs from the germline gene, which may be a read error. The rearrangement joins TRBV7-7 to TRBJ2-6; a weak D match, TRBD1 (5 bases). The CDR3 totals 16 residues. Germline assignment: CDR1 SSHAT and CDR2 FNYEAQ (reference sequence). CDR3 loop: CASSPGQASGANVLTF. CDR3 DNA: TGTGCTAGCAGCCCCGGACAAGCCTCTGGGGCCAACGTCCTGACTTTC.

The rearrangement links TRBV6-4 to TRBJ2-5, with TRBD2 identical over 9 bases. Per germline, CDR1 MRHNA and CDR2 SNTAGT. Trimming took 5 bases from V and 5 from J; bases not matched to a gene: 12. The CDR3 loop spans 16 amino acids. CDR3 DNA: TGTGCCAGCAGTTTGGGGGAGCGGGGGGCTGCGGAGACCCAGTACTTC. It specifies CASSLGERGAAETQYF.

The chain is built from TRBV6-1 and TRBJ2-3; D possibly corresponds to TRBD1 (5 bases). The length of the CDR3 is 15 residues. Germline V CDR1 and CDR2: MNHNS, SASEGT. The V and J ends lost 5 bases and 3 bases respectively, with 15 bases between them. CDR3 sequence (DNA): TGTGCCAGCAGTCCCCCGGACATGGATACAGATACGCAGTATTTT. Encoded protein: CASSPPDMDTDTQYF.

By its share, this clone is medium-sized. The DNA for the CDR3 is TGTGCCAGTAGTATGTGGGCAGACGGCACCGGGGAGCTGTTTTTT. Translated, it gives CASSMWADGTGELFF. The chain is built from TRBV19 and TRBJ2-2; D remains ambiguous. This CDR3 has 15 residues. V lost 3 bases and J 4 bases, leaving 12 bases between the germline ends. Germline CDR1 and CDR2: LNHDA and SQIVND (reference sequence).

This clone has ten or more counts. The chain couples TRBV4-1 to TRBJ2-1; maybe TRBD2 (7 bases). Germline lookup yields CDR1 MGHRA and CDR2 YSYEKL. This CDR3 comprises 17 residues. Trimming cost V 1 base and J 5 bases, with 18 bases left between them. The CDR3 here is CASSQAYPGGLDNEQFF. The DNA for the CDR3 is TGCGCCAGCAGCCAAGCTTACCCGGGGGGCCTGGACAATGAGCAGTTCTTC.

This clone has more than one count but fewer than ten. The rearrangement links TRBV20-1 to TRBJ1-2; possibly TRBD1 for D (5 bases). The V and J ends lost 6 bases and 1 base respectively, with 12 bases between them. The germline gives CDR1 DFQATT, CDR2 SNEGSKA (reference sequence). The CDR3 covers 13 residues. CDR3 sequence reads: CSAPGRHNYGYTF. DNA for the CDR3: TGCAGTGCCCCGGGACGGCATAACTATGGCTACACCTTC.

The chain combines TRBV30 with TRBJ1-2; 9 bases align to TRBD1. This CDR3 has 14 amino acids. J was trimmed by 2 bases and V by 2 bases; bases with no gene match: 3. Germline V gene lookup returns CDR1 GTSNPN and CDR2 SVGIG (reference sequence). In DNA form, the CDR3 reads TGTGCCTGGAGTTCGACAGGGGGGAACTATGGCTACACCTTC. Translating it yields CAWSSTGGNYGYTF.

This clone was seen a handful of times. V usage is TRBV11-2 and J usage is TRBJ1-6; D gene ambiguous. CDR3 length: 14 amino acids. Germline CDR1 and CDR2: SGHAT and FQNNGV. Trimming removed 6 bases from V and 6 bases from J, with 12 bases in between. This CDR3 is CASSSDSRNSPLHF. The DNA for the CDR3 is TGTGCCAGCAGTTCGGACTCCCGTAATTCACCCCTCCACTTT.

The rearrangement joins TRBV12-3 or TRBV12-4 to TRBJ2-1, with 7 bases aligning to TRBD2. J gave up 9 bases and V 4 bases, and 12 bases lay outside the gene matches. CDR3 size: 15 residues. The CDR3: CASSSREGGTGEQFF. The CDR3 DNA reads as TGTGCCAGCAGTTCCAGAGAGGGAGGGACGGGTGAGCAGTTCTTC.

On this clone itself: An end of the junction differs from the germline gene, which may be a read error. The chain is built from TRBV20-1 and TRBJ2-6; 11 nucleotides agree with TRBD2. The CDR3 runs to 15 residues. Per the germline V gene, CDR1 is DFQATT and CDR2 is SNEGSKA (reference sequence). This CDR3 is CSASGGPSGANVLTF. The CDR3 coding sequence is TGCAGCGCTAGCGGGGGGCCCTCTGGGGCCAACGTCCTGACTTTC.

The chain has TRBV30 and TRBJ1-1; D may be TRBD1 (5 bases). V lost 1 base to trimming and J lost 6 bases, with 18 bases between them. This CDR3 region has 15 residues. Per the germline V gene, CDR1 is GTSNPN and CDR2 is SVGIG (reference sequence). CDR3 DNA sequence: TGTGCCTGGAGTGCCCGGATCAAGAAGGGACCTGAAGCTTTCTTT. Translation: CAWSARIKKGPEAFF.

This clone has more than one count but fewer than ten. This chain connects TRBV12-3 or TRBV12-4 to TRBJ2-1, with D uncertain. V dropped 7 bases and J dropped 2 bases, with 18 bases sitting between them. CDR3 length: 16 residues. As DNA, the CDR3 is TGTGCCAGCACGAGAGATAGGCAAGGCGCCTACAATGAGCAGTTCTTC. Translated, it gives CASTRDRQGAYNEQFF.

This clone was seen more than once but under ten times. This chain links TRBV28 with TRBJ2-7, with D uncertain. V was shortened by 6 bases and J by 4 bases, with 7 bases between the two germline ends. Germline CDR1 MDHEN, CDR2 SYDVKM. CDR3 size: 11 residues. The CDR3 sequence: CASRRTYEQYF. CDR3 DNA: TGTGCCAGCAGAAGAACATACGAGCAGTACTTC.

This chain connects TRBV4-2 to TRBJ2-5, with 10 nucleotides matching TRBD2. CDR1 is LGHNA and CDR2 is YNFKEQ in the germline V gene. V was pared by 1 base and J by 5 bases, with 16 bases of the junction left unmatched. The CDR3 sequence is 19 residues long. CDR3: CASSQGALAGDFLAETQYF. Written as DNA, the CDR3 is TGTGCCAGCAGCCAAGGAGCGCTAGCGGGAGATTTTTTGGCGGAGACCCAGTACTTC.

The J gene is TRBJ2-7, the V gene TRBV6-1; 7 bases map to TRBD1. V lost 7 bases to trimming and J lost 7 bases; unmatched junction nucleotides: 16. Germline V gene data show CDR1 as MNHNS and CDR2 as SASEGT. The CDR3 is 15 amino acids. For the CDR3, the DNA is TGTGCCAGCACTCATGGGACAGCTCCTACGGAGGAGCAGTACTTC. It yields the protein CASTHGTAPTEEQYF.